Below are 15 T cell receptor beta chains sequenced from a single sample in a study of cytomegalovirus exposure and HLA in healthy donors. With 60 Vbeta and 13 Jbeta primers, the PCR was carried out. Repertoires were generated with immunoSEQ multiplex PCR, while TCRdb's copy carries only in-frame clones and drops some. The data show 150,000 or so clones, approximately 71% seen once. The sample comprised PBMCs. These receptor sequences come from a man aged 18 to 35 in good health and CMV-seropositive.

The J gene is TRBJ1-1, the V gene TRBV6-1, with 7 bases fitting TRBD1. This CDR3 has 13 residues. In germline, CDR1 is MNHNS, CDR2 SASEGT. The V and J ends lost 3 bases and 11 bases, in that order; junction bases with no gene match: 9. The CDR3 sequence: CASSEIDRVGAFF. In DNA form, the CDR3 reads TGTGCCAGCAGTGAGATCGACAGGGTGGGTGCTTTCTTT.

The table lists this clone with a count of one. The chain has TRBV21-1 and TRBJ2-1; the D call in the table, TRBD1, was not verified against the DNA. TRBV21-1 is a pseudogene. CDR3 length: 16 amino acids. CDR3 region: CASSNQGQGALNEQFF. The CDR3 nucleotides are TGTGCCAGCAGCAACCAGGGACAGGGGGCGCTTAATGAGCAGTTCTTC.

This chain uses TRBV7-2 with TRBJ2-1, with 9 nucleotides matching TRBD2. V trimming: 5 bases; J trimming: 0 bases; junction bases outside the gene matches: 8. Per the germline V gene, CDR1 is SGHTA and CDR2 is FQGNSA. The length of the CDR3 is 17 residues. The CDR3 reads CASSPGSGSSSYNEQFF. CDR3 nucleotides: TGTGCCAGCAGCCCCGGTAGCGGGAGCAGCTCCTACAATGAGCAGTTCTTC.

V usage is TRBV7-9 and J usage is TRBJ1-3; D call uncertain. This CDR3 region has 15 residues. CDR1 and CDR2 (germline): SEHNR, FQNEAQ (reference sequence). Trimming removed 6 bases at V and 3 bases at J, with 15 bases between. CDR3 DNA sequence: TGTGCCAGCAGTATAGGGTCCGGGAGTGGAAACACCATATATTTT. This translates into CASSIGSGSGNTIYF. Full variable domain (missing parts from reference TRBV7-9 and TRBJ1-3): DTGVSQNPRHKITKRGQNVTFRCDPISEHNRLYWYRQTLGQGPEFLTYFQNEAQLEKSRLLSDRFSAERPKGSFSTLEIQRTEQGDSAMYLCASSIGSGSGNTIYFGEGSWLTVV.

In this sample, this clone turned up once. The chain links TRBV28 to TRBJ1-2, with 7 bases fitting TRBD1. CDR3 size: 13 residues. Germline loops: CDR1 MDHEN, CDR2 SYDVKM. The trim removed 3 bases at V and 6 bases at J, leaving 4 bases unmatched. CDR3 bases: TGTGCCAGCAGTTTCCCAGGGGGGAATGGCTACACCTTC. Its protein is CASSFPGGNGYTF.

V is TRBV28 and J is TRBJ2-2, with D tentatively TRBD2 (6 bases). The CDR3 consists of 16 residues. The V and J ends lost 0 bases and 4 bases respectively, with 12 bases between them. CDR1 is MDHEN, CDR2 SYDVKM, per germline. The CDR3 loop reads CASSLWWRDATGELFF. The CDR3 coding sequence is TGTGCCAGCAGTTTATGGTGGAGGGATGCCACCGGGGAGCTGTTTTTT.

The chain carries TRBV10-2 and TRBJ2-7; D call uncertain. The CDR3 loop spans 14 amino acids. The V end was cut by 5 bases, the J end by 0 bases, with 11 bases between. Germline CDR1 is WSHSY and CDR2 is SAAADI. CDR3 nucleotides: TGCGCCAGCAGTAGCATTACGAGCTCCTACGAGCAGTACTTC. Translation: CASSSITSSYEQYF.

This chain connects TRBV30 to TRBJ2-7, with 11 bases identical to TRBD2. Trimming cost V 1 base and J 11 bases; bases outside gene matches: 4. Germline-derived CDR1 and CDR2 are GTSNPN and SVGIG (reference sequence). The CDR3 consists of 12 residues. The CDR3 loop is CAWSGLAGTEYF. The CDR3 DNA is TGTGCCTGGAGTGGACTAGCGGGGACCGAGTACTTC.

The genes are TRBV4-2 and TRBJ2-1; 9 nucleotides agree with TRBD1. There are 16 residues in the CDR3. The germline gives CDR1 LGHNA, CDR2 YNFKEQ. V lost 1 base, J lost 7 bases, and 8 bases stayed unmatched. CDR3 protein: CASSQGRQGGRNEQFF. The CDR3, as DNA: TGTGCCAGCAGCCAAGGTAGACAGGGGGGTCGGAATGAGCAGTTCTTC.

The chain combines TRBV4-2 with TRBJ2-1, with TRBD2 as a possible D gene (5 bases). V dropped 1 base and J dropped 0 bases, with 7 bases sitting between them. The CDR3 loop spans 15 amino acids. Germline V gene sequence: CDR1 LGHNA, CDR2 YNFKEQ. The CDR3 bases are TGTGCCAGCAGCCAAGGGGAGAGCTCCTACAATGAGCAGTTCTTC. Its protein product is CASSQGESSYNEQFF.

This clone was counted once. The CDR3 DNA reads as TGTGCCAGCAGCACAGACAGGGCTAGCAATCAGCCCCAGCATTTT. Amino acid sequence: CASSTDRASNQPQHF. V usage is TRBV28 and J usage is TRBJ1-5; 7 bases line up with TRBD1. The CDR3 has 15 residues. Per the germline V gene, CDR1 is MDHEN and CDR2 is SYDVKM. Trimming cost V 6 bases and J 0 bases; bases outside gene matches: 5. The full variable domain, in which reference TRBV28 and TRBJ1-5 provide the parts outside the CDR3, is DVKVTQSSRYLVKRTGEKVFLECVQDMDHENMFWYRQDPGLGLRLIYFSYDVKMKEKGDIPEGYSVSREKKERFSLILESASTNQTSMYLCASSTDRASNQPQHFGDGTRLSIL.

V gene TRBV6-1 combines with J gene TRBJ2-3; D may be TRBD2 (5 bases). Germline assignment: CDR1 MNHNS and CDR2 SASEGT. Trimming removed 4 bases at V and 4 bases at J, with 15 bases between. The length of the CDR3 is 15 residues. The CDR3 sequence: CASSVLGYSADTQYF. The CDR3 nucleotides read TGTGCCAGCAGTGTTTTGGGGTATAGCGCAGATACGCAGTATTTT.

The V gene is TRBV6-5, the J gene TRBJ2-7; possibly TRBD2 for D (5 bases). CDR1 and CDR2 (germline): MNHEY, SVGAGI. Between the trimmed V and J ends, which lost 6 bases and 0 bases, there was a span of 15 bases. The CDR3 is made up of 15 amino acids. The CDR3 spells CASRGAGRASYEQYF. The CDR3 region has the DNA TGTGCCAGCAGGGGAGCTGGCCGGGCCTCCTACGAGCAGTACTTC.

In its sample, this clone was seen a few times. The rearrangement links TRBV11-3 to TRBJ2-2, with 9 bases fitting TRBD2. The germline V gene encodes CDR1 SGHNT and CDR2 YENEEA. J lost 4 bases, V lost 8 bases, and 11 bases had no gene match. This CDR3 is built from 16 residues. The CDR3 DNA reads as TGTGCCAGCGCGACCGCGGGGGGGATGGGCACCGGGGAGCTGTTTTTT. It yields the protein CASATAGGMGTGELFF. The full variable domain, rest sourced from reference TRBV11-3 and TRBJ2-2, is EAGVVQSPRYKIIEKKQPVAFWCNPISGHNTLYWYLQNLGQGPELLIRYENEEAVDDSQLPKDRFSAERLKGVDSTLKIQPAELGDSAVYLCASATAGGMGTGELFFGEGSRLTVL.

The chain links TRBV30 to TRBJ2-2, with TRBD2 as a possible D gene (7 bases). The CDR3 has 16 amino acids. Per germline, CDR1 GTSNPN and CDR2 SVGIG (reference sequence). Between the trimmed V and J ends, which lost 4 bases and 0 bases, there was a span of 15 bases. The CDR3 is CAWTMGGGANTGELFF. The CDR3 coding sequence is TGTGCCTGGACTATGGGCGGGGGCGCGAACACCGGGGAGCTGTTTTTT.